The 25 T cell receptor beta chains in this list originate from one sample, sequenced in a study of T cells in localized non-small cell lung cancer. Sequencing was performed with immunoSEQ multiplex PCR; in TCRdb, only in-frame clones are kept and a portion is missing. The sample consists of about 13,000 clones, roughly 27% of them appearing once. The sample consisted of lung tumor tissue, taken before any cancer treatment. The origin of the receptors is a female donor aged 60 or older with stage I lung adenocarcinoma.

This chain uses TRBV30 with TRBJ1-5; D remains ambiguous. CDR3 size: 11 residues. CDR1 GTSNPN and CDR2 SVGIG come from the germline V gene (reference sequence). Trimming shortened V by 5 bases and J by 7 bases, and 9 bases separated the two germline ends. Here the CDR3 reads CAWGSGQPQHF. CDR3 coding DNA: TGTGCCTGGGGGAGTGGACAGCCCCAGCATTTT.

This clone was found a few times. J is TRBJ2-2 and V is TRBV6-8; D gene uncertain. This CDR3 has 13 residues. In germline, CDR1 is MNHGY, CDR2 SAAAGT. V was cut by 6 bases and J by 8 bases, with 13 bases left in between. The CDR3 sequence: CASRRRRGGELFF. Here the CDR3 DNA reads TGTGCCAGCAGGAGACGGCGTGGGGGGGAGCTGTTTTTT.

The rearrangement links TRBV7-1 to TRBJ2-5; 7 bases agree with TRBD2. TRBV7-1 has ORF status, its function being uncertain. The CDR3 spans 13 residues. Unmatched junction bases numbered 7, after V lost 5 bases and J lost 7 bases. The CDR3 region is CASSKSGVGTQYF. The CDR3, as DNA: TGTGCCAGCAGCAAAAGCGGGGTAGGGACCCAGTACTTC.

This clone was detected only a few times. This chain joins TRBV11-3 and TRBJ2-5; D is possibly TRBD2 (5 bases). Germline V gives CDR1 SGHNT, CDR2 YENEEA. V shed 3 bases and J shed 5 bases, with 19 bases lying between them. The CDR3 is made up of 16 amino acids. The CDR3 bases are TGTGCCAGCAGCTTTGGCCTAGCCTCCACGAGGGAGACCCAGTACTTC. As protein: CASSFGLASTRETQYF.

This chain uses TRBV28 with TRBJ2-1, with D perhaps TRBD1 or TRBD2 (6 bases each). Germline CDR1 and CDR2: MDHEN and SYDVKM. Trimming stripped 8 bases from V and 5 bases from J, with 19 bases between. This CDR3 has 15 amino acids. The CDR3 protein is CASRTGAATNNEQFF. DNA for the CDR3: TGTGCCAGCCGAACGGGGGCAGCAACAAACAATGAGCAGTTCTTC.

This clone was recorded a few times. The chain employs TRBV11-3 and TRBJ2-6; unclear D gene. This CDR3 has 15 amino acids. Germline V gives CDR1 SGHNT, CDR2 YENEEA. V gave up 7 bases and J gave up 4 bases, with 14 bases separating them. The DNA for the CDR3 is TGTGCCAGCACCCAGGTGGCCACGGGGGCCAACGTCCTGACTTTC. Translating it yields CASTQVATGANVLTF. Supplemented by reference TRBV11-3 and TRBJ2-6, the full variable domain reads EAGVVQSPRYKIIEKKQPVAFWCNPISGHNTLYWYLQNLGQGPELLIRYENEEAVDDSQLPKDRFSAERLKGVDSTLKIQPAELGDSAVYLCASTQVATGANVLTFGAGSRLTVL.

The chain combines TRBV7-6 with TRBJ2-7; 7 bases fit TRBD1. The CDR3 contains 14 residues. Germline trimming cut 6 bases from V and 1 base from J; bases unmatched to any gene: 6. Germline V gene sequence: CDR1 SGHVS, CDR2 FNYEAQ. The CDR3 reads CASSHRGPSYEQYF. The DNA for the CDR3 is TGTGCCAGCAGTCACAGGGGACCGTCCTACGAGCAGTACTTC.

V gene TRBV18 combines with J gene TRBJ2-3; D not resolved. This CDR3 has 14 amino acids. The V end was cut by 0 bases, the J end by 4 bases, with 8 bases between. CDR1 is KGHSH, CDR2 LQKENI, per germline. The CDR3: CASSPPPAADTQYF. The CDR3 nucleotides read TGTGCCAGCTCACCACCGCCGGCCGCAGATACGCAGTATTTT.

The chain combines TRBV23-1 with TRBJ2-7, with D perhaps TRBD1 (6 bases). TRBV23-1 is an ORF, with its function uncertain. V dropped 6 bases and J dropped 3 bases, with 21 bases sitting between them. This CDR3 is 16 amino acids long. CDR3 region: CASSQFLGGQNYEQYF. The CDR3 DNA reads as TGCGCCAGCAGCCAGTTCCTAGGGGGACAAAACTACGAGCAGTACTTC.

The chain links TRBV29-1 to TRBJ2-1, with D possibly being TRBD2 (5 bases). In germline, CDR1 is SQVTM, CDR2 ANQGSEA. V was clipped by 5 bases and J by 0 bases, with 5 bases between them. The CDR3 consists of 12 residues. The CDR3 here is CSVTSSYNEQFF. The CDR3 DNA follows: TGCAGCGTTACTAGCTCCTACAATGAGCAGTTCTTC.

The CDR3 loop is CASSTLLGLAGGRRTGELFF. The CDR3 DNA reads as TGTGCCAGTAGTACCCTCCTTGGACTAGCGGGGGGCCGCCGCACCGGGGAGCTGTTTTTT. This chain uses TRBV19 with TRBJ2-2, with 14 bases matching TRBD2. J lost 4 bases, V lost 4 bases, and 14 bases had no gene match. The germline V gene encodes CDR1 LNHDA and CDR2 SQIVND (reference sequence). There are 20 residues in the CDR3.

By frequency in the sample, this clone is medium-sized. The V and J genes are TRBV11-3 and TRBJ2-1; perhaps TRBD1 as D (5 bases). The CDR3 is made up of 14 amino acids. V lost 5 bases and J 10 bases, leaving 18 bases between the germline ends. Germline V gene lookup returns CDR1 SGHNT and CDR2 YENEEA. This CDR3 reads CASSTQAEGFEQFF. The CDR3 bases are TGTGCCAGCAGCACACAGGCGGAAGGTTTCGAGCAGTTCTTC.

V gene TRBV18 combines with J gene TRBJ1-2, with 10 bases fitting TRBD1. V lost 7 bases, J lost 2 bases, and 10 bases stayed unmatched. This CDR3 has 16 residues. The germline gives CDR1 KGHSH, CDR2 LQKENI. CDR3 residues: CASWETGTGANYGYTF. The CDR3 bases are TGTGCCAGCTGGGAAACCGGGACAGGGGCCAACTATGGCTACACCTTC.

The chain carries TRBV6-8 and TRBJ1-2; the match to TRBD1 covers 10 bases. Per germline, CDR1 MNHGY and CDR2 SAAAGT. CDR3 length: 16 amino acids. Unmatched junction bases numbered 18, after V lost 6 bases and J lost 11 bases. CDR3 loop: CASRFRQGALGLGYTF. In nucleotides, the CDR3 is TGTGCCAGCAGATTTAGACAGGGGGCGCTCGGCCTTGGATACACCTTC.

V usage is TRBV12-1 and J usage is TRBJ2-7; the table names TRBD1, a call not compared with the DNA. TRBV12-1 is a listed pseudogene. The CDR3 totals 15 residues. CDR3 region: CARSRSTKGSYEQYF. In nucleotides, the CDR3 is TGTGCCAGATCGAGATCCACTAAGGGGTCCTACGAGCAGTACTTC.

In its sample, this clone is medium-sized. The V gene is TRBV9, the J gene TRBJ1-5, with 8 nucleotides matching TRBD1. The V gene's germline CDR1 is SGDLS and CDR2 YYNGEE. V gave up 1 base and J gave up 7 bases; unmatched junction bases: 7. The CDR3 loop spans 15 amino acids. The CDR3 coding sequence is TGTGCCAGCAGCGTAAAGCCAGGGGGCCAGCAGCCCCAGCATTTT. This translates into CASSVKPGGQQPQHF.

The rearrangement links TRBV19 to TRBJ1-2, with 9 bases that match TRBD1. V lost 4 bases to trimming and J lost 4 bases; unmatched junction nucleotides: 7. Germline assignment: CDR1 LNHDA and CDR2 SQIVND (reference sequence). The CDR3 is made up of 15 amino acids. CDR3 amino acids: CASSTSGTGSYGYTF. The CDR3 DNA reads TGTGCCAGTAGTACATCAGGGACAGGGAGCTATGGCTACACCTTC.

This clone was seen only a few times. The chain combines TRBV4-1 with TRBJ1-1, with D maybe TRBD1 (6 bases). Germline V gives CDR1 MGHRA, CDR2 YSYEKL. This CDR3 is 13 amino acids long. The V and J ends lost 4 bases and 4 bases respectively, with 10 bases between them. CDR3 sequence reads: CASSRGGSTEAFF. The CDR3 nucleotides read TGCGCCAGCAGCCGAGGGGGAAGCACTGAAGCTTTCTTT.

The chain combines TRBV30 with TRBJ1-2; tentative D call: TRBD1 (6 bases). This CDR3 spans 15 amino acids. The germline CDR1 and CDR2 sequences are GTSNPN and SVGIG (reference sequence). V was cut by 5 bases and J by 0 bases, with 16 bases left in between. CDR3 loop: CAWARTARANYGYTF. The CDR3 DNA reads TGTGCCTGGGCGAGGACAGCCCGAGCTAACTATGGCTACACCTTC.

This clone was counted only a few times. The CDR3 sequence: CASSFRNRQTTDTQYF. CDR3 DNA sequence: TGTGCCAGCAGCTTTCGGAACCGTCAAACCACAGATACGCAGTATTTT. V gene TRBV11-3 combines with J gene TRBJ2-3; D unresolved. V was clipped by 3 bases and J by 2 bases, with 15 bases between them. The CDR3 sequence is 16 residues long. Germline V gene lookup returns CDR1 SGHNT and CDR2 YENEEA.

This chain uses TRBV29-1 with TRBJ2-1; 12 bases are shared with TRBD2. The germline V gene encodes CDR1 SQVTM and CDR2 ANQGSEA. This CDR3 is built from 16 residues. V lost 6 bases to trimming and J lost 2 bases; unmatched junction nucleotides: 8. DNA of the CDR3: TGCAGCGTCGGGACGACTAGCGGGAGCGCCTACAATGAGCAGTTCTTC. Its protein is CSVGTTSGSAYNEQFF.

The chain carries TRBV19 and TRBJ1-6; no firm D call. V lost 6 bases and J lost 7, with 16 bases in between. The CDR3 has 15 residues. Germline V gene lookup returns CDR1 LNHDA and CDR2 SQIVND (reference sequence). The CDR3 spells CASSINPGWNSPLHF. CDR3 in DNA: TGTGCCAGTAGCATAAACCCTGGCTGGAATTCACCCCTCCACTTT.

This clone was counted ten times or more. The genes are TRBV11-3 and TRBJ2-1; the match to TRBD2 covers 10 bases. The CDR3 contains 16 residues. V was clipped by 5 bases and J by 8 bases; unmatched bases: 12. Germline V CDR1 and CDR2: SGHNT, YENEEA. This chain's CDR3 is CASSAALAGGSDEQFF. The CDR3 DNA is TGTGCCAGCAGCGCCGCGTTAGCGGGGGGATCGGATGAGCAGTTCTTC.

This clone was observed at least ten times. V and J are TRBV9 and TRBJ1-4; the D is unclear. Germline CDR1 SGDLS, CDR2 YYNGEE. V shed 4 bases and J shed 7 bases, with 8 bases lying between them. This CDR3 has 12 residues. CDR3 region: CASSWGSEKLFF. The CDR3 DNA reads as TGTGCCAGCAGCTGGGGTAGTGAAAAACTGTTTTTT. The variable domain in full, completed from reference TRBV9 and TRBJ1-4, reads DSGVTQTPKHLITATGQRVTLRCSPRSGDLSVYWYQQSLDQGLQFLIQYYNGEERAKGNILERFSAQQFPDLHSELNLSSLELGDSALYFCASSWGSEKLFFGSGTQLSVL.

The CDR3 spells CASSPAGGFTDTQYF. The DNA for the CDR3 is TGTGCCAGCAGCCCAGCAGGGGGTTTCACAGATACGCAGTATTTT. V gene TRBV9 combines with J gene TRBJ2-3, with TRBD1 matching over 7 bases. The CDR3 totals 15 residues. Trimming cost V 4 bases and J 2 bases; bases outside gene matches: 7. Germline assignment: CDR1 SGDLS and CDR2 YYNGEE.